Following are 27 T cell receptor beta chains from one sample sequenced in a study of CD8 T cells in ankylosing spondylitis (dated by TCRdb to about 2017). Library preparation was by 5' RACE. The sequencer was an Illumina MiSeq. The public sequencing data were trimmed at Q25 with fastp and processed into clonotypes with MiXCR by TCRdb, which kept only in-frame beta chains. Rows are unified per CDR3 protein, each entry keeping the most common DNA and genes. Recorded for this sample are more than 20,000 distinct CDR3 sequences; 13% of them occurred a single time. Jointly, the top ten make up about 35% of the sample. Input material: blood. These receptors were obtained from a male donor with ankylosing spondylitis or in good health (not recorded which).

This rearrangement joins TRBV27 to TRBJ2-4; TRBD1 might be the D (6 bases). The germline CDR1 and CDR2 sequences are MNHEY and SMNVEV (reference sequence). The germline V and J ends were trimmed by 6 bases and 0 bases, with 9 bases remaining between them. This CDR3 comprises 14 residues. This chain's CDR3 is CASRSDRAKNIQYF. Here the CDR3 DNA reads TGTGCCAGCAGATCGGACAGAGCCAAAAACATTCAGTACTTC.

The chain uses TRBV7-2 and TRBJ1-4; TRBD1 is a possible D gene (6 bases). Trimming stripped 0 bases from V and 8 bases from J, with 13 bases between. CDR3 length equals 15 residues. Germline CDR1 is SGHTA and CDR2 is FQGNSA. DNA for the CDR3: TGTGCCAGCAGCTTAGCCCCAGGGGTGGGGGAAAAACTGTTTTTT. It codes for CASSLAPGVGEKLFF.

The rearrangement links TRBV6-5 to TRBJ2-7; no clear D gene. Germline CDR1 MNHEY, CDR2 SVGAGI. Deletions cut 2 bases from V and 2 bases from J, with 13 bases between. The CDR3 runs 15 residues. The DNA of the CDR3 is TGTGCCAGCAGTTACCCCCAAGGGAACGCCTACGAGCAGTACTTC. This encodes CASSYPQGNAYEQYF.

The CDR3 sequence: CAISDGGGTRYNEQFF. As DNA, the CDR3 is TGTGCCATCAGTGATGGGGGAGGGACGAGATACAATGAGCAGTTCTTC. V is TRBV10-3 and J is TRBJ2-1; TRBD2 matches at 7 bases. Germline loops: CDR1 ENHRY, CDR2 SYGVKD. The J segment lost 4 bases and the V segment lost 3 bases, leaving 9 bases of the junction unmatched. This CDR3 region has 16 residues.

V gene TRBV28 combines with J gene TRBJ1-2; no clear D. Germline V lookup: CDR1 MDHEN, CDR2 SYDVKM. This CDR3 has 15 amino acids. The germline V and J ends were trimmed by 6 bases and 4 bases, with 18 bases remaining between them. The CDR3 is CASRSPGYGGYGYTF. The CDR3 DNA is TGTGCCAGCAGGTCCCCCGGGTACGGTGGCTATGGCTACACCTTC.

This clonotype was recorded many times. The rearrangement links TRBV28 to TRBJ2-7; perhaps TRBD2 as D (6 bases). The CDR3 extends over 15 amino acids. Trimming left V 2 bases short and J 0 bases short, with 11 bases between. Germline V gene lookup returns CDR1 MDHEN and CDR2 SYDVKM. The CDR3 DNA follows: TGTGCCAGCAGTTTAAGGTCCGGGGGCTCCTACGAGCAGTACTTC. Translating gives CASSLRSGGSYEQYF.

This clonotype was counted at least ten times. The V gene is TRBV4-3, the J gene TRBJ2-2; 9 bases agree with TRBD2. The CDR3 runs to 16 residues. V lost 1 base, J lost 1 base, and 1 base stayed unmatched. Germline V gene lookup returns CDR1 LGHNA and CDR2 YSLEER. CDR3 in DNA: TGCGCCAGCAGCCAAGTTAGCGGGGGGAACACCGGGGAGCTGTTTTTT. Protein product: CASSQVSGGNTGELFF.

In its sample, this clonotype was seen many times. The chain carries TRBV12-3 or TRBV12-4 and TRBJ2-6; TRBD2 aligns across 8 bases. Trimming at V came to 6 bases and at J to 2 bases, leaving 3 bases not matched to a gene. The CDR3 consists of 15 residues. CDR3 protein: CASRRGGTGANVLTF. CDR3 bases: TGTGCCAGCAGACGGGGGGGTACTGGGGCCAACGTCCTGACTTTC.

This clonotype was found many times. The chain's CDR3 is CASSLAMGETQYF. CDR3 sequence (DNA): TGTGCCAGCAGCTTAGCAATGGGAGAGACCCAGTACTTC. The chain links TRBV7-9 to TRBJ2-5; D uncertain. Germline V CDR1 and CDR2: SEHNR, FQNEAQ (reference sequence). The CDR3 length is 13 residues. V was shortened by 0 bases and J by 4 bases, with 6 bases between the two germline ends.

This clonotype has only one observation. V and J are TRBV5-4 and TRBJ2-5, with 7 nucleotides matching TRBD2. The CDR3 is made up of 13 amino acids. CDR1 is SGHNT, CDR2 YYREEE, per germline (reference sequence). V lost 4 bases, J lost 4 bases, and 4 bases stayed unmatched. The CDR3 spells CASSPIAGETQYF. CDR3 DNA: TGTGCCAGCAGCCCGATAGCGGGAGAGACCCAGTACTTC. Filled out from reference TRBV5-4 and TRBJ2-5, the complete variable domain reads ETGVTQSPTHLIKTRGQQVTLRCSSQSGHNTVSWYQQALGQGPQFIFQYYREEENGRGNFPPRFSGLQFPNYSSELNVNALELDDSALYLCASSPIAGETQYFGPGTRLLVL.

This clonotype was counted ten times or more. The rearrangement joins TRBV5-1 to TRBJ2-3; no definite D call. CDR1 is SGHRS and CDR2 is YFSETQ in the germline V gene. Trimming left V 3 bases short and J 5 bases short, with 4 bases between. This CDR3 spans 11 amino acids. CDR3 nucleotides: TGCGCCAGCAGCTCCAGAGATACGCAGTATTTT. This encodes CASSSRDTQYF.

This clonotype was counted many times. The V gene is TRBV5-1, the J gene TRBJ1-1; the match to TRBD1 covers 7 bases. The CDR3 consists of 15 residues. The germline V gene has CDR1 SGHRS and CDR2 YFSETQ. Trimming cost V 4 bases and J 4 bases; bases outside gene matches: 10. CDR3 protein: CASSARQGSGTEAFF. The CDR3 DNA reads TGCGCCAGCAGCGCCCGACAGGGCTCGGGCACTGAAGCTTTCTTT.

The table lists this clonotype with many counts. The V call is TRBV7-2, the J call TRBJ2-4, with 8 bases identical to TRBD1. There are 16 residues in the CDR3. After removal of 5 bases from V and 0 bases from J, the junction contained 6 bases not matched to a gene. Germline V gene sequence: CDR1 SGHTA, CDR2 FQGNSA. The chain's CDR3 is CASSLPQGAAKNIQYF. The CDR3, as DNA: TGTGCCAGCAGCCTCCCCCAGGGGGCAGCCAAAAACATTCAGTACTTC.

This clonotype was seen at least ten times. The V and J genes are TRBV20-1 and TRBJ2-5; 7 nucleotides agree with TRBD2. The CDR3 consists of 14 residues. The germline CDR1 and CDR2 sequences are DFQATT and SNEGSKA (reference sequence). V shed 1 base, J shed 5 bases, and the junction held 7 bases outside the gene matches. This CDR3 reads CSARAGLVRETQYF. CDR3 DNA sequence: TGCAGTGCTAGAGCCGGACTAGTCCGGGAGACCCAGTACTTC.

The V and J genes are TRBV5-4 and TRBJ2-2; D tentatively fits TRBD1 or TRBD2 (5 bases each). The germline gives CDR1 SGHNT, CDR2 YYREEE (reference sequence). The CDR3 length is 14 residues. Trimming removed 0 bases at V and 7 bases at J, with 10 bases between. CDR3 sequence (DNA): TGTGCCAGCAGCTTGGGAGGGGTGCGCGGGGAGCTGTTTTTT. Translated: CASSLGGVRGELFF.

This clonotype was observed many times. The chain recombines TRBV6-2 or TRBV6-3 with TRBJ2-1, with TRBD2 matching over 8 bases. Trimming took 6 bases from V and 4 from J; bases not matched to a gene: 11. CDR1 MNHEY and CDR2 SVGEGT come from the germline V gene. This CDR3 comprises 16 residues. CDR3 nucleotide sequence: TGTGCCAGCAGACCGACAGCGGGAGCTCCATACAATGAGCAGTTCTTC. Translation: CASRPTAGAPYNEQFF.

This clonotype appeared a few times. The V and J genes are TRBV6-2 or TRBV6-3 and TRBJ2-1; D not resolved. Trimming removed 6 bases from V and 4 bases from J, with 13 bases in between. Looked up from germline, CDR1 is MNHEY and CDR2 is SVGEGT. This CDR3 comprises 14 residues. CDR3 residues: CASSRTKRYNEQFF. DNA of the CDR3: TGTGCCAGCAGCCGTACGAAACGTTACAATGAGCAGTTCTTC.

The rearrangement links TRBV29-1 to TRBJ1-1; TRBD1 matches 9 bases. The germline CDR1 and CDR2 sequences are SQVTM and ANQGSEA. The CDR3 has 15 amino acids. V dropped 8 bases and J dropped 5; count of bases not matched to a gene: 15. For the CDR3, the DNA is TGCAGCATCCCGGGACAGGGAGATGTAATGACTGAAGCTTTCTTT. Protein sequence: CSIPGQGDVMTEAFF.

This rearrangement joins TRBV20-1 to TRBJ2-7; no firm D call. CDR3 length: 13 residues. The germline CDR1 and CDR2 sequences are DFQATT and SNEGSKA (reference sequence). V shed 7 bases and J shed 1 base, with 14 bases lying between them. The CDR3 DNA follows: TGCAGTGTCCAGACCCCCGATTCCTACGAGCAGTACTTC. Its protein is CSVQTPDSYEQYF.

This clonotype was found a few times. V gene TRBV20-1 combines with J gene TRBJ2-1, with 11 bases aligning to TRBD2. Germline trimming cut 0 bases from V and 8 bases from J; bases unmatched to any gene: 6. This CDR3 is 15 amino acids long. In germline, CDR1 is DFQATT, CDR2 SNEGSKA (reference sequence). The CDR3 is CSARETSGRFHEQFF. The CDR3 region has the DNA TGCAGTGCTAGAGAAACTAGCGGGAGATTCCATGAGCAGTTCTTC.

This clonotype has ten or more counts. The CDR3 coding sequence is TGCAGTGCTAGTCCCTCTCAGGGTTACACAGATACGCAGTATTTT. Residues: CSASPSQGYTDTQYF. V is TRBV20-1 and J is TRBJ2-3; TRBD1 is a possible D gene (5 bases). The ends were cut back, 3 bases at V and 2 bases at J, with 15 bases in the middle. The V gene's germline CDR1 is DFQATT and CDR2 SNEGSKA (reference sequence). The CDR3 length is 15 residues.

The chain is built from TRBV12-3 or TRBV12-4 and TRBJ2-7; TRBD2 aligns across 7 bases. The V gene end was trimmed by 5 bases and the J gene end by 4 bases; junction bases not matched to a gene: 8. The CDR3 covers 14 residues. The CDR3 loop reads CASSRWGGAYEQYF. The CDR3 DNA follows: TGTGCCAGCAGTCGTTGGGGAGGGGCTTACGAGCAGTACTTC.

The table lists this clonotype with many counts. The chain recombines TRBV12-3 or TRBV12-4 with TRBJ2-1; 10 bases are a match to TRBD2. The trim removed 6 bases at V and 1 base at J, leaving 6 bases unmatched. The length of the CDR3 is 16 residues. The CDR3 loop reads CASSPLAGDSYNEQFF. Written as DNA, the CDR3 is TGTGCCAGCAGCCCCCTAGCGGGAGATTCCTACAATGAGCAGTTCTTC.

The chain is built from TRBV28 and TRBJ1-4; 9 bases agree with TRBD1. Germline CDR1 is MDHEN and CDR2 is SYDVKM. The CDR3 runs to 19 residues. V lost 6 bases to trimming and J lost 0 bases; unmatched junction nucleotides: 14. The CDR3 protein is CASRGISDRGTSTNEKLFF. The CDR3 bases are TGTGCCAGCAGAGGGATAAGCGACAGGGGGACTTCAACTAATGAAAAACTGTTTTTT.

This clonotype has a count of ten or more. The rearrangement joins TRBV20-1 to TRBJ2-1; TRBD2 might be the D (5 bases). V was clipped by 3 bases and J by 8 bases, with 11 bases between them. The CDR3 is made up of 12 amino acids. Germline assignment: CDR1 DFQATT and CDR2 SNEGSKA (reference sequence). The CDR3 nucleotides read TGCAGTGCTAGTAGGCTTAGCGATGAGCAGTTCTTC. Translation: CSASRLSDEQFF.

Only a few counts were recorded for this clonotype. The chain is built from TRBV27 and TRBJ2-7, with TRBD1 identical over 8 bases. V was clipped by 5 bases and J by 2 bases; unmatched bases: 11. The CDR3 contains 16 residues. Per the germline V gene, CDR1 is MNHEY and CDR2 is SMNVEV (reference sequence). CDR3 in amino acids: CASSHYRDRITYEQYF. CDR3 in DNA: TGTGCCAGCAGTCATTACCGGGACAGGATTACCTACGAGCAGTACTTC.

This clonotype was seen repeatedly, ten times or more. This chain joins TRBV20-1 and TRBJ2-2; 12 bases are a match to TRBD2. V shed 6 bases, J shed 5 bases, and the junction held 13 bases outside the gene matches. From germline, CDR1 is DFQATT and CDR2 SNEGSKA (reference sequence). CDR3 length equals 17 residues. CDR3 sequence (DNA): TGCAGTGCCACTCAGAGGACTAGCGGGGCAATGACCGGGGAGCTGTTTTTT. This gives the protein CSATQRTSGAMTGELFF.